The next 14 T cell receptor beta chains were all read from a single sample in a study of PD-1 blockade in classical Hodgkin lymphoma. Indicated time point: cycle 4 day 1 (C4D1), after six to seven weeks of nivolumab. Each patient's relapse followed autologous stem cell transplantation, and brentuximab vedotin exposure varied. Method: immunoSEQ multiplex PCR; TCRdb's copy keeps in-frame clones and lacks some. The repertoire holds under 60,000 clones, about nine tenths seen once, with 6.5% to 8.5% in the top ten. The sequencing used peripheral blood mononuclear cells (PBMCs), collected before the fourth cycle of nivolumab. These receptors all stem from a human donor with classical Hodgkin lymphoma.

For the CDR3, the DNA is TGTGCCAGCAGCCGTCCCGAAGGACAGGGAAATTCACCCCTCCACTTT. Translated: CASSRPEGQGNSPLHF. The V call is TRBV4-2, the J call TRBJ1-6, with 8 bases matching TRBD1. Per germline, CDR1 LGHNA and CDR2 YNFKEQ. The CDR3 totals 16 residues. Losses at the gene ends were 4 bases for V and 7 bases for J; bases not matched to a gene: 9.

In DNA, the CDR3 is TGCAGCGTTGTCCCGGGACAGTGGAGTTCGGATACGCAGTATTTT. Translation: CSVVPGQWSSDTQYF. The V and J genes are TRBV29-1 and TRBJ2-3; 7 positions match TRBD1. Trimming removed 4 bases from V and 6 bases from J; junction bases left unmatched: 13. The CDR3 has 15 residues. CDR1 is SQVTM, CDR2 ANQGSEA, per germline.

The V call is TRBV19, the J call TRBJ2-2; the D call may be TRBD1 or TRBD2 (6 bases each). CDR1 is LNHDA, CDR2 SQIVND, per germline (reference sequence). The V gene lost 8 bases and the J gene lost 5 bases, with 18 bases spanning the gap. This CDR3 is 15 amino acids long. The CDR3 reads CASRDPGAVTGELFF. In nucleotides, the CDR3 is TGTGCCAGTCGAGACCCGGGGGCAGTTACCGGGGAGCTGTTTTTT.

This clone was counted once. This chain connects TRBV9 to TRBJ2-5; D call uncertain. The CDR3 runs 17 residues. The germline V gene encodes CDR1 SGDLS and CDR2 YYNGEE. Trimming pared 0 bases from V and 5 bases from J, leaving 20 bases between. The DNA for the CDR3 is TGTGCCAGCAGCGTAGTGTCAGGCCCCCTAGAATGCGAGACCCAGTACTTC. Translation gives CASSVVSGPLECETQYF.

The chain combines TRBV5-1 with TRBJ1-1, with TRBD1 as a possible D gene (5 bases). Germline CDR1 reads SGHRS; CDR2 reads YFSETQ. Trimming pared 2 bases from V and 1 base from J, leaving 6 bases between. The CDR3 sequence is 13 residues long. The CDR3 loop reads CASSFGQNTEAFF. The CDR3 nucleotides read TGCGCCAGCAGCTTCGGACAGAACACTGAAGCTTTCTTT.

For the CDR3, the DNA is TGTGCCAGCAGTGTCCGGGGGCCTGGTGATGGCTACACCTTC. Encoded protein: CASSVRGPGDGYTF. The V and J genes are TRBV2 and TRBJ1-2; D perhaps matches TRBD1 (6 bases). Germline V gives CDR1 SNHLY, CDR2 FYNNEI. This CDR3 comprises 14 residues. Trimming removed 4 bases from V and 6 bases from J, with 15 bases in between.

The genes are TRBV5-1 and TRBJ1-2, with D unclear. V was shortened by 4 bases and J by 4 bases, with 17 bases between the two germline ends. There are 15 residues in the CDR3. Germline V gene sequence: CDR1 SGHRS, CDR2 YFSETQ. For the CDR3, the DNA is TGCGCCAGCAGCACGGGAGGAGGGCTGTTCTATGGCTACACCTTC. Protein sequence: CASSTGGGLFYGYTF.

This sequence joins TRBV5-4 and TRBJ2-2; TRBD2 matches at 10 bases. Germline lookup yields CDR1 SGHNT and CDR2 YYREEE (reference sequence). Losses at the gene ends were 6 bases for V and 5 bases for J; bases not matched to a gene: 7. This CDR3 has 15 residues. The CDR3 region is CASKSGGAGTGELFF. In nucleotides, the CDR3 is TGTGCCAGCAAAAGCGGGGGGGCCGGGACCGGGGAGCTGTTTTTT.

The chain combines TRBV18 with TRBJ2-3; perhaps TRBD1 as D (6 bases). Trimming removed 1 base from V and 6 bases from J, with 17 bases in between. The CDR3 loop spans 16 amino acids. The germline CDR1 and CDR2 sequences are KGHSH and LQKENI. DNA of the CDR3: TGTGCCAGCTCACCACTGGCAGAGAAGCAGGGGGATACGCAGTATTTT. Translated, it gives CASSPLAEKQGDTQYF.

The V gene is TRBV27, the J gene TRBJ1-3, with 8 bases fitting TRBD1. The CDR3 loop spans 16 amino acids. After removal of 6 bases from V and 4 bases from J, the junction contained 11 bases not matched to a gene. Germline CDR1 MNHEY, CDR2 SMNVEV (reference sequence). The CDR3 reads CASSRGGRGPGNTIYF. The CDR3 DNA reads as TGTGCCAGCAGCCGAGGGGGCAGGGGGCCGGGAAACACCATATATTTT.

This clone was counted a few times. The genes are TRBV19 and TRBJ2-2; D is possibly TRBD1 or TRBD2 (5 bases each). The germline V gene encodes CDR1 LNHDA and CDR2 SQIVND (reference sequence). This CDR3 contains 16 residues. Trimming took 5 bases from V and 1 from J, leaving 14 bases between them. The CDR3 nucleotides read TGTGCCAGTAGTCCAACCGGGACCCGGAACACCGGGGAGCTGTTTTTT. It is translated as CASSPTGTRNTGELFF.

The rearrangement links TRBV27 to TRBJ1-1, with D unclear. Per the germline V gene, CDR1 is MNHEY and CDR2 is SMNVEV (reference sequence). The CDR3 sequence is 14 residues long. Trimming took 6 bases from V and 5 from J, leaving 16 bases between them. Here the CDR3 reads CASSSLAGSTEAFF. The CDR3 nucleotides read TGTGCCAGCAGCTCCCTGGCGGGAAGTACTGAAGCTTTCTTT.

This chain connects TRBV1 to TRBJ2-4. TRBV1 is a documented pseudogene. This CDR3 has 15 residues. The CDR3 sequence: CTSSHYPGAKNIQYF. CDR3 sequence (DNA): TGCACCAGCAGCCATTATCCGGGGGCAAAAAACATTCAGTACTTC.

The chain is built from TRBV20-1 and TRBJ2-3, with D uncertain. This CDR3 is built from 10 residues. Germline loops: CDR1 DFQATT, CDR2 SNEGSKA (reference sequence). V lost 5 bases to trimming and J lost 4 bases, with 4 bases between them. The CDR3 loop is CSAGADTQYF. Here the CDR3 DNA reads TGCAGTGCTGGTGCAGATACGCAGTATTTT.